This T cell receptor (beta chain) was sequenced in a study of cytomegalovirus exposure and HLA in healthy donors. Study results and limitations: Per a prior analysis, the majority of TCR beta V segments were productive roughly 87% or roughly 30% of the time. A missense DCLRE1C variant was associated with V- and J-gene trimming of TCR beta chains in a later analysis, and an independent cohort replicated the association.

PCR employed 60 Vbeta and 13 Jbeta primers. Data came from immunoSEQ multiplex PCR; TCRdb stores just in-frame clones and leaves some out. The sample shows more than 250,000 clones, around 90% of them seen only once. This CDR3 region has 15 residues. V lost 3 bases and J lost 2, with 13 bases in between. The germline V gene has CDR1 KGHSH and CDR2 LQKENI. A note on this clone: Its specificity is not known.

The sequenced material came from PBMCs. The origin of this receptor is a woman younger than 30 in good health and CMV-seronegative. The chain is built from TRBV18 and TRBJ2-5, with D maybe TRBD1 (6 bases). CDR3 loop: CASSPIGQGQETQYF. The CDR3 nucleotides are TGTGCCAGCTCACCTATTGGGCAGGGGCAAGAGACCCAGTACTTC.